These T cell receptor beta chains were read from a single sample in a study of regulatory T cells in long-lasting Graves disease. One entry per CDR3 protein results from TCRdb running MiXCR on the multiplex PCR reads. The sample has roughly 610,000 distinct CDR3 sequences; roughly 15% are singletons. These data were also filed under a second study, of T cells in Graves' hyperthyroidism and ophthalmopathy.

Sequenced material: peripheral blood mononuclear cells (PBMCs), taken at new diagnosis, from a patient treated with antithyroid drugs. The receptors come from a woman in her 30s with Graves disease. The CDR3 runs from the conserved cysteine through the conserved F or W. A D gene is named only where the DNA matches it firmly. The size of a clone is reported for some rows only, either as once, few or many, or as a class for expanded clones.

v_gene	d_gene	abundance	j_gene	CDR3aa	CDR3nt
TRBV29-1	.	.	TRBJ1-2	CSVDANYGYTF	TGCAGCGTTGATGCTAACTATGGCTACACCTTC
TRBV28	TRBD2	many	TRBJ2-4	CASSLLAGDRNIQYF	TGTGCCAGCAGTTTGTTAGCGGGAGATAGGAACATTCAGTACTTC
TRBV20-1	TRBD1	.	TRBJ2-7	CSAREDRAFSEQYF	TGCAGTGCTAGAGAGGACAGGGCATTCAGCGAGCAGTACTTC
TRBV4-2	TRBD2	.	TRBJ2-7	CASSQESGLAGVYEQYF	TGTGCCAGCAGCCAAGAATCGGGACTAGCGGGAGTTTACGAGCAGTACTTC
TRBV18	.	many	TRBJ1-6	CASSPGPSSPLHF	TGTGCCAGCTCACCCGGGCCATCATCTCCCCTCCACTTT
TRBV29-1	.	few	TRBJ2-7	CSVTDSEYEQYF	TGCAGCGTGACCGACAGCGAGTACGAGCAGTACTTC
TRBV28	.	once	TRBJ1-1	CASSFVGQMNTEAFF	TGTGCCAGCAGTTTCGTCGGACAGATGAACACTGAAGCTTTCTTT
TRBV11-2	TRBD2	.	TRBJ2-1	CASSTLAGIYNEQFF	TGTGCCAGCAGCACACTAGCGGGGATCTACAATGAGCAGTTCTTC
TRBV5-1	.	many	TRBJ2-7	CASSLMDAALEQYF	TGCGCCAGCAGCTTGATGGACGCAGCTCTCGAGCAGTACTTC
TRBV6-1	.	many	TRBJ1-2	CASSLPPENYGYTF	TGTGCCAGCAGTCTTCCCCCAGAGAACTATGGCTACACCTTC
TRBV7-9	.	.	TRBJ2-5	CASSPKGLQETQYF	TGTGCCAGCAGCCCCAAGGGTCTCCAAGAGACCCAGTACTTC
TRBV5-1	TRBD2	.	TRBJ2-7	CASSFTRAGIPLYEQYF	TGCGCCAGCAGCTTCACGCGAGCGGGAATCCCCCTCTACGAGCAGTACTTC
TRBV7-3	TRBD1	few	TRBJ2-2	CASSLMGTGGNTGELFF	TGTGCCAGCAGCTTAATGGGGACAGGGGGGAACACCGGGGAGCTGTTTTTT
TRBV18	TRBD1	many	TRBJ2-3	CASSPPGTADTQYF	TGTGCCAGCTCACCACCGGGGACAGCCGATACGCAGTATTTT
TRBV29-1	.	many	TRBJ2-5	CSVVGLEGVVVQYF	TGCAGCGTTGTAGGCCTCGAGGGAGTGGTGGTCCAGTACTTC
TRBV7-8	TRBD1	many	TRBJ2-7	CASIQQGGQGSYEQYF	TGTGCCAGCATTCAACAAGGGGGACAGGGATCCTACGAGCAGTACTTC
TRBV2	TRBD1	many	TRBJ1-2	CASSGQGGGGYTF	TGTGCCAGCAGTGGACAGGGAGGGGGTGGCTACACCTTC
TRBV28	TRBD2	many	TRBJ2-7	CASSPQAGGYEQYF	TGTGCCAGCAGTCCCCAAGCGGGGGGATACGAGCAGTACTTC
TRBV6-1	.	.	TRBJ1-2	CASSAPGNNYGYTF	TGTGCCAGCAGTGCTCCGGGAAATAACTATGGCTACACCTTC
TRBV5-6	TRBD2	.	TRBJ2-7	CASSLVIAGGWYEQYF	TGTGCCAGCAGCTTGGTTATAGCGGGAGGGTGGTACGAGCAGTACTTC
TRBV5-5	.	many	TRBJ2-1	CASSLAAWGWEQFF	TGTGCCAGCAGCTTGGCCGCTTGGGGGTGGGAGCAGTTCTTC
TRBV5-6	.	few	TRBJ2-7	CASSLRGWDEQYF	TGTGCCAGCAGCTTGAGGGGTTGGGACGAGCAGTACTTC
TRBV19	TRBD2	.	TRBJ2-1	CASSLIGTSGRPNTFNNEQFF	TGTGCCAGTAGTCTCATTGGGACTAGCGGGAGACCCAACACTTTCAACAATGAGCAGTTCTTC
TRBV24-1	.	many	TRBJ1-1	CATSAGDSTEAFF	TGTGCCACCAGCGCTGGCGATTCGACTGAAGCTTTCTTT
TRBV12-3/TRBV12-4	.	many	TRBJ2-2	CASSRRVGSIGELFF	TGTGCCAGCAGTCGCCGGGTAGGGTCTATCGGGGAGCTGTTTTTT
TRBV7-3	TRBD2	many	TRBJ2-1	CASSSGTSVWFF	TGTGCCAGCAGCTCCGGGACTAGTGTTTGGTTCTTC
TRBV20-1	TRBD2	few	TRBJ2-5	CSAGLAGVFVETQYF	TGCAGTGCGGGGTTAGCGGGAGTGTTCGTGGAGACCCAGTACTTC